The clone carrying this TCR beta chain came up a few times. The antigen remains undetermined. Germline loops: CDR1 DFQATT, CDR2 SNEGSKA (reference sequence). The CDR3 has 16 residues. Deletions cut 1 base from V and 2 bases from J, with 17 bases between. Unique molecular identifiers featured in how the TCRbeta library was prepared. TCRdb redid the calling of the PCR reads with MiXCR, one entry per CDR3 protein. The table has around 670,000 distinct CDR3 sequences, around 12% seen once. This sample is part of a study of T-cell reconstitution after alpha-beta-depleted transplantation in children. Regarding the study as a whole: Counts and diversity of T cells one year after transplant came mostly from newly produced T cells. Expanded clones from the graft, numbering several hundred, reportedly supplied alpha-beta T cells about two months after transplant. Elevated TCRbeta diversity at day 60 was traced, in some patients, to surviving recipient T cells and thymic progenitors.

V usage is TRBV20-1 and J usage is TRBJ1-2; D gene unclear. This TCR was sampled from a girl aged 2 to 10 with congenital amegakaryocytic thrombocytopenia, due to receive a stem cell transplant. Sequencing was performed on PBMCs, taken before TCRalphabeta/CD19-depleted stem cell transplant. CDR3 sequence: CSARGETGRANYGYTF. The DNA for the CDR3 is TGCAGTGCTAGAGGGGAGACGGGGAGGGCGAACTATGGCTACACCTTC.